This T cell receptor (beta chain) emerged from a study of blood T cell repertoires in COVID-19. Overall study: Sample material is recorded as cDNA or gDNA derived from T cells, B-cell-depleted T cells, or PBMCs.

Original processing notes: Nucleated cell counts were estimated from reference gene primer amplification. Using immunoSEQ multiplex PCR, the repertoire was profiled, and TCRdb retains in-frame clones only, with some absent. That table furnishes V, J and clone size, whereas the DNA furnished D and trimming. This sample has 450,000 or so clones; 89% occur once, and the top ten carry around 0.92%. Germline assignment: CDR1 SGHKS and CDR2 YYEKEE (reference sequence). With 2 bases removed from V and 5 bases from J, the gap between germline ends came to 16 bases. The CDR3 runs to 15 residues. Sequenced sample: peripheral blood. The chain uses TRBV5-5 and TRBJ2-5, with D perhaps matching TRBD1 (6 bases). The receptor's source is a man younger than 35 with COVID-19, enrolled during active disease. The CDR3 DNA reads TGTGCCAGCAGCTTCTCAGGGGACCTTCGGGAGACCCAGTACTTC. It codes for CASSFSGDLRETQYF.